A selection of T cell receptor beta chains follows, all from one sample in a study of beta chain features in type 1 diabetes. Using immunoSEQ multiplex PCR, the repertoire was profiled, and TCRdb retains in-frame clones only, with some absent. The sample comprises roughly 150,000 clones, roughly 9% of which are singletons, and 0.7% rests with the top ten. The sample was central memory CD4+ T cells from blood. These receptors were obtained from a young woman with type 1 diabetes. CDR3s include the opening cysteine and the closing phenylalanine or tryptophan. Each record gives: J gene, V gene, clone size, D gene, CDR3 DNA, CDR3 protein. D genes are given only for firm matches. A clone size is listed for some rows: how often the clone was seen (once, few, many), or a class if it is expanded.

TRBJ2-7,TRBV19,-,TRBD1,TGTGCCAGTAGTATAGATGACAGGGAGTCCTACGAGCAGTACTTC,CASSIDDRESYEQYF
TRBJ1-2,TRBV9,few,TRBD1,TGTGCCAGCAGCGTAGCTGCGGGACAGGGGTATGGCTACACCTTC,CASSVAAGQGYGYTF
TRBJ2-7,TRBV23-1,few,-,TGCGCCAGCAGAACGGGCGGGTACGAGCAGTACTTC,CASRTGGYEQYF
TRBJ2-3,TRBV9,few,-,TGTGCCAGCAGCCCCGACAGCTCCACAGATACGCAGTATTTT,CASSPDSSTDTQYF
TRBJ2-5,TRBV7-9,-,TRBD2,TGTGCCAGCAGCTTCTTAGCGGGAGTGGGCGAGACCCAGTACTTC,CASSFLAGVGETQYF
TRBJ2-7,TRBV2,few,TRBD1,TGTGCCAGCAGTGATCTGGGACAGTCCTACGAGCAGTACTTC,CASSDLGQSYEQYF
TRBJ1-4,TRBV29-1,few,-,TGCAGCGTTCTAGGCAGGGGCGAGGAAAAACTGTTTTTT,CSVLGRGEEKLFF
TRBJ1-3,TRBV4-1,few,-,TGCGCCAGCAGCCAGATCAAGAGCTCTGGAAACACCATATATTTT,CASSQIKSSGNTIYF
TRBJ2-5,TRBV7-9,once,TRBD2,TGTGCCAGCAGCTTATCGGTAGCGGGAGCGGAGACCCAGTACTTC,CASSLSVAGAETQYF
TRBJ2-7,TRBV15,few,-,TGTGCCACCAGCAGCGGGTCAGGACTCTACGAGCAGTACTTC,CATSSGSGLYEQYF
TRBJ1-1,TRBV28,few,-,TGTGCCAGCAGTACCAGGGGACCCAACACTGAAGCTTTCTTT,CASSTRGPNTEAFF
TRBJ1-2,TRBV28,-,-,TGTGCCAGCAGTTCGGGGTCCATTGGCTACACCTTC,CASSSGSIGYTF
TRBJ2-7,TRBV4-1,many,-,TGCGCCAGCAGCCAAGTTGGCAGGACAGAATACGAGCAGTACTTC,CASSQVGRTEYEQYF
TRBJ2-3,TRBV13,-,-,TGTGCCAGCAGCTTAGGCCAGGGTGCAGATACGCAGTATTTT,CASSLGQGADTQYF
TRBJ2-2,TRBV7-9,few,TRBD2,TGTGCCAGCAGCTGGACTAGCGGGGGGACCGGGGAGCTGTTTTTT,CASSWTSGGTGELFF
TRBJ2-1,TRBV5-6,few,TRBD1,TGTGCCAGCAGCTCCCACCCCGGGACAGGGGGCTACAATGAGCAGTTCTTC,CASSSHPGTGGYNEQFF
TRBJ2-7,TRBV20-1,many,-,TGCAGTGCTAGAGGAGACTACGAGCAGTACTTC,CSARGDYEQYF
TRBJ2-2,TRBV7-7,few,-,TGTGCTAGCAGCTTTTTTACCGCCACTACCACCGGGGAGCTGTTTTTT,CASSFFTATTTGELFF
TRBJ2-1,TRBV2,-,-,TGTGCCAGCAGTGAAGCGCGACAGAACAATGAGCAGTTCTTC,CASSEARQNNEQFF
TRBJ2-1,TRBV11-2,-,-,TGTGCCAGCAGCTATTACTTCGACAATGAGCAGTTCTTC,CASSYYFDNEQFF
TRBJ1-2,TRBV28,few,TRBD1,TGTGCCAGCACCTCACCGACAGGGGGATTTTATGGCTACACCTTC,CASTSPTGGFYGYTF
TRBJ2-1,TRBV5-4,few,TRBD1,TGTGCCAGCAGCCGAGGACAGGGGTACAATGAGCAGTTCTTC,CASSRGQGYNEQFF
TRBJ1-2,TRBV7-8,-,TRBD1,TGTGCCAGCAGCTCCCGACAGGGTTGGGATGGCTACACCTTC,CASSSRQGWDGYTF
TRBJ2-7,TRBV4-1,-,-,TGCGCCAGCAGCCGTTGGGCCCTCTCCTACGAGCAGTACTTC,CASSRWALSYEQYF
TRBJ2-1,TRBV18,few,-,TGTGCCAGCTCACCGCGGTCCGGCGGGGTCAACAATGAGCAGTTCTTC,CASSPRSGGVNNEQFF
TRBJ2-3,TRBV19,few,-,TGTGCCAGTACTGACAGATACACAGATACGCAGTATTTT,CASTDRYTDTQYF
TRBJ2-1,TRBV15,-,TRBD2,TGTGCCACCAGCAGAGATGGCGAGCGGGGGAGAAATGAGCAGTTCTTC,CATSRDGERGRNEQFF
TRBJ2-5,TRBV27,few,-,TGTGCCAGCAGTTTAAATGGAGGACAAGAGACCCAGTACTTC,CASSLNGGQETQYF
TRBJ2-7,TRBV15,few,TRBD2,TGTGCCACCAGGACAGGAGGAGCGGGAGAAGAGGAGCAGTACTTC,CATRTGGAGEEEQYF
TRBJ1-1,TRBV28,-,-,TGTGCCAGCAGTCTAGAGAGGATAGGCGCTTTCTTT,CASSLERIGAFF
TRBJ2-7,TRBV5-1,-,TRBD1,TGCGCCAGCAGCCGTGGGACAGGGGGACTCGAGCAGTACTTC,CASSRGTGGLEQYF
TRBJ2-7,TRBV19,-,TRBD2,TGTGCCAGTAGTATATCGGGACTAGCGGGAGCCGAGCAGTACTTC,CASSISGLAGAEQYF
TRBJ2-1,TRBV7-7,few,TRBD2,TGTGCTAGCAGCCCTACTCAGGGACTAGCGGGAAATGAGCAGTTCTTC,CASSPTQGLAGNEQFF
TRBJ1-5,TRBV27,few,-,TGTGCCAGCAGCCCGACATCACAGGGCGCCAATCAGCCCCAGCATTTT,CASSPTSQGANQPQHF
TRBJ2-7,TRBV5-1,-,TRBD1,TGCGCCAGCAGCTTGGCCGGACAGGGCTACGAGCAGTACTTC,CASSLAGQGYEQYF
TRBJ2-7,TRBV29-1,few,-,TGCAGCGTTTCACCTACGATGTTAGCGAGCTCCTACGAGCAGTACTTC,CSVSPTMLASSYEQYF
TRBJ2-1,TRBV18,few,TRBD1,TGTGCCAGCTCACCGGGACAGTACAATGAGCAGTTCTTC,CASSPGQYNEQFF
TRBJ2-5,TRBV4-2,-,TRBD2,TGTGCCAGCAGCTTAGCGGGAAAGATAGAGACCCAGTACTTC,CASSLAGKIETQYF
TRBJ2-2,TRBV11-3,-,-,TGTGCCAGCAGCTTAGCGAGGTCCACCGGGGAGCTGTTTTTT,CASSLARSTGELFF
TRBJ2-7,TRBV29-1,-,TRBD1,TGCAGCGTACGATCTAATCAGGGGGCAGGCTACGAGCAGTACTTC,CSVRSNQGAGYEQYF